The entry below describes one T cell receptor beta chain. Its antigen is still unknown. The read gets to within 3 residues of the CDR3 end, and the germline J gene fills in the rest. The entry originates in a study of T cell clonality in common variable immunodeficiency. General observations from the study: Common variable immunodeficiency TCR beta sequences reportedly had fewer deletions and N-nucleotide insertions. CVID patient heterogeneity limited repertoire-clinical complication correlations.

Libraries were prepared by immunoSEQ multiplex PCR; TCRdb keeps only in-frame clonotypes and omits some of them. In total the sample includes about 16,000 clones, none of them seen once. In germline, CDR1 is LNHDA, CDR2 SQIVND (reference sequence). V lost 11 bases, J lost 5 bases, and 11 bases stayed unmatched. This CDR3 contains 14 residues. Patients and controls were mostly of Caucasian heritage. The receptor's source is a human donor with common variable immunodeficiency. The chain combines TRBV19 with TRBJ2-2, with TRBD1 matching 7 bases. The sequencing sample was made of peripheral blood mononuclear cells. This CDR3 is CAVRERGRTGELFF. Partial CDR3 DNA: TGTGCCGTTAGAGAGAGGGGGCGTACCGGGGAG. Using reference TRBV19 and TRBJ2-2 for the parts outside the CDR3, the full variable domain is DGGITQSPKYLFRKEGQNVTLSCEQNLNHDAMYWYRQDPGQGLRLIYYSQIVNDFQKGDIAEGYSVSREKKESFPLTVTSAQKNPTAFYLCAVRERGRTGELFFGEGSRLTVL.